This TCR beta chain was retrieved from a study of blood T cells in healthy people across ages. The V and J ends lost 4 bases and 7 bases respectively, with 15 bases between them. Germline V CDR1 and CDR2: SGHKS, YYEKEE (reference sequence). The CDR3 contains 14 residues. This clonotype appeared a few times. Primed by a sample-barcoded 5' primer and a J-beta primer mix, a second PCR proceeded for 7 to 11 cycles. TCRdb independently ran MiXCR on the 5' RACE reads; one entry per CDR3 protein. Altogether roughly 1.9 million distinct CDR3 sequences are present, around 40% being singletons, with the ten largest covering 23%.

The rearrangement uses TRBV5-5 and TRBJ2-4, with D possibly being TRBD1 or TRBD2 (5 bases each). Source material: blood. The origin of this receptor is a human donor in good health. CDR3 residues: CASSVPPWGNIQYF. The DNA of the CDR3 is TGTGCCAGCAGCGTACCCCCTTGGGGGAACATTCAGTACTTC.